One and the same sample provided the 14 T cell receptor beta chains below, sequenced in a study of blood T cell repertoires in COVID-19. The method was immunoSEQ multiplex PCR; TCRdb's version includes in-frame clones alone and lacks a portion of them. The sample lists 270,000 or so clones, over 85% occurring once. Sample: peripheral blood. Every receptor here comes from a woman in her twenties or thirties with COVID-19, enrolled during active disease.

This chain uses TRBV7-2 with TRBJ2-4; tentatively, D is TRBD2 (7 bases). The CDR3 has 16 amino acids. Germline assignment: CDR1 SGHTA and CDR2 FQGNSA. Trimming stripped 1 base from V and 0 bases from J, with 10 bases between. The CDR3 sequence: CASSLEGGLAKNIQYF. CDR3 in DNA: TGTGCCAGCAGCTTAGAGGGGGGGCTAGCCAAAAACATTCAGTACTTC.

The chain recombines TRBV2 with TRBJ1-4; TRBD1 aligns across 7 bases. Germline CDR1 is SNHLY and CDR2 is FYNNEI. V shed 6 bases, J shed 5 bases, and the junction held 3 bases outside the gene matches. The CDR3 loop spans 13 amino acids. Here the CDR3 reads CASSGTENEKLFF. CDR3 coding DNA: TGTGCCAGCAGCGGGACAGAGAATGAAAAACTGTTTTTT.

J is TRBJ2-1 and V is TRBV7-2; D remains ambiguous. This CDR3 is built from 13 residues. The V and J ends lost 4 bases and 13 bases respectively, with 17 bases between them. Germline CDR1 SGHTA, CDR2 FQGNSA. The CDR3, as DNA: TGTGCCAGCAGCTCGCCGAACTCCCATCCCCAGTTCTTC. Translating it yields CASSSPNSHPQFF.

V usage is TRBV5-4 and J usage is TRBJ1-1; 7 bases are shared with TRBD1. This CDR3 contains 14 residues. Germline values: CDR1 SGHNT, CDR2 YYREEE (reference sequence). V lost 10 bases and J lost 5; bases outside the gene matches: 14. In nucleotides, the CDR3 is TGTGCCGTTTTAAAGGGGGCAGGGCGGACTGAAGCTTTCTTT. This translates into CAVLKGAGRTEAFF.

This rearrangement joins TRBV18 to TRBJ1-5; 8 nucleotides agree with TRBD1. This CDR3 is 15 amino acids long. Germline V gene data show CDR1 as KGHSH and CDR2 as LQKENI. Trimming cost V 3 bases and J 7 bases; bases outside gene matches: 8. CDR3 nucleotides: TGTGCCAGCTCACCCATGACAGGGGTCGGGCAGCCCCAGCATTTT. Protein sequence: CASSPMTGVGQPQHF.

This sequence joins TRBV5-1 and TRBJ1-6; 7 bases agree with TRBD1. The CDR3 is 14 amino acids. Per germline, CDR1 SGHRS and CDR2 YFSETQ. After removal of 0 bases from V and 10 bases from J, the junction contained 4 bases not matched to a gene. CDR3: CASSLGQGESPLHF. The CDR3 DNA sequence: TGCGCCAGCAGCTTGGGACAGGGTGAATCACCCCTCCACTTT.

The CDR3 here is CASSPTSGGPDTQYF. The CDR3 DNA sequence: TGTGCCAGCAGTCCGACTAGCGGGGGACCAGATACGCAGTATTTT. The chain carries TRBV4-2 and TRBJ2-3; TRBD2 aligns across 12 bases. Germline-derived CDR1 and CDR2 are LGHNA and YNFKEQ. The CDR3 runs to 15 residues. The trim removed 6 bases at V and 4 bases at J, leaving 5 bases unmatched.

The chain links TRBV5-1 to TRBJ2-4; no firm D call. Germline values: CDR1 SGHRS, CDR2 YFSETQ. The ends were cut back, 0 bases at V and 7 bases at J, with 11 bases in the middle. The CDR3 totals 14 residues. In DNA form, the CDR3 reads TGCGCCAGCAGCTTGGGTACGGCGGCGAACATTCAGTACTTC. Protein sequence: CASSLGTAANIQYF.

Regarding this clone: This sample includes further DNA sequences coding for the same CDR3. V and J are TRBV30 and TRBJ2-5, with D unresolved. V lost 0 bases and J 5 bases, leaving 4 bases between the germline ends. In germline, CDR1 is GTSNPN, CDR2 SVGIG (reference sequence). The CDR3 sequence is 11 residues long. The CDR3 here is CAWSVLETQYF. The CDR3 DNA is TGTGCCTGGAGTGTACTGGAGACCCAGTACTTC.

This chain uses TRBV7-7 with TRBJ2-3, with 11 nucleotides matching TRBD2. Germline trimming cut 5 bases from V and 6 bases from J; bases unmatched to any gene: 7. The CDR3 consists of 15 residues. CDR1 is SSHAT and CDR2 is FNYEAQ in the germline V gene (reference sequence). The CDR3 bases are TGTGCCAGCAGCCCGACTAGCGGGGCGTTGGATACGCAGTATTTT. It encodes CASSPTSGALDTQYF. Full variable domain (missing parts from reference TRBV7-7 and TRBJ2-3): GAGVSQSPRYKVTKRGQDVTLRCDPISSHATLYWYQQALGQGPEFLTYFNYEAQPDKSGLPSDRFSAERPEGSISTLTIQRTEQRDSAMYRCASSPTSGALDTQYFGPGTRLTVL.

The chain carries TRBV4-1 and TRBJ2-1, with 9 positions matching TRBD2. The V gene's germline CDR1 is MGHRA and CDR2 YSYEKL. V dropped 3 bases and J dropped 5; count of bases not matched to a gene: 8. This CDR3 has 16 residues. The CDR3, as DNA: TGCGCCAGCAGCCATAGGGGGACTAGCAGCGACAATGAGCAGTTCTTC. Its protein product is CASSHRGTSSDNEQFF.

This chain joins TRBV7-8 and TRBJ2-2; 8 nucleotides line up with TRBD2. Germline CDR1 SGHVS, CDR2 FQNEAQ. V gave up 5 bases and J gave up 5 bases; unmatched junction bases: 7. The CDR3 is 15 amino acids. The CDR3 nucleotides are TGTGCCAGCAGCCCGGGAGGGGTCAGGACCGGGGAGCTGTTTTTT. This codes for CASSPGGVRTGELFF.

The chain is built from TRBV14 and TRBJ1-5, with D unclear. The CDR3 consists of 16 residues. Germline CDR1 SGHDN, CDR2 FVKESK. V lost 4 bases and J lost 0, with 13 bases in between. The CDR3 loop is CASSPTYPYSNQPQHF. The CDR3 DNA sequence: TGTGCCAGCAGCCCTACCTATCCATATAGCAATCAGCCCCAGCATTTT.

The chain uses TRBV3-1 (or the pseudogene TRBV3-2) and TRBJ2-1; TRBD2 matches at 8 bases. Germline CDR1 and CDR2: LGHDT and YNNKEL (reference sequence). The CDR3 length is 19 residues. Trimming took 0 bases from V and 0 from J; bases not matched to a gene: 10. CDR3 sequence: CASSQDHTSGLGSYNEQFF. In DNA form, the CDR3 reads TGTGCCAGCAGCCAAGATCACACTAGCGGATTGGGCTCCTACAATGAGCAGTTCTTC.